This TCR beta chain was recovered during a study of shared clonotypes between healthy human individuals. Points from the study as a whole: An expected dependence of interdonor clonotype sharing on sequencing depth was noted.

The assay used deep level. Over several immunoSEQ plates, each subset's genomic DNA was distributed in even portions. The data were produced by immunoSEQ multiplex PCR, yet TCRdb's version contains in-frame clones alone and is incomplete. The data show about 2 million clones, roughly 95% seen once. A single count supports this clone. The antigen remains undetermined. V lost 0 bases and J lost 1, with 9 bases in between. Germline-derived CDR1 and CDR2 are MNHEY and SVGAGI. The CDR3 is made up of 15 amino acids. Researchers partitioned CD4+ cells into CD45RA+ naive and CD45RA-negative memory subsets. Sequencing was carried out using naive CD4+ T cells sorted from blood. Noted subset: CD45RA+ positively selected. This clonotype was obtained from a man between 18 and 29 years old in good health. The J gene is TRBJ1-1, the V gene TRBV6-5; perhaps TRBD1 as D (6 bases). Here the CDR3 DNA reads TGTGCCAGCAGTTACTCGCAACAGGGGAACACTGAAGCTTTCTTT. Its protein product is CASSYSQQGNTEAFF.